Here is one T cell receptor beta chain with its context. No cognate antigen has been identified for it. No per-base quality is available; no much larger clone lies one base away. Participants in the prospective study were enrolled through a virtual design, were aged roughly 18 to 100 years, and lived in about 25 United States geographic areas. Cohort assignment in the prospective study relied on participant-reported clinical history from a screening survey and a study questionnaire. Recovered participants in ImmuneRACE Cohort 3 were defined as having two consecutive negative NP/OP PCR tests, clearance from a healthcare professional, or resolution of symptoms. In the prospective study, mobile phlebotomists collected whole blood, serum and a nasopharyngeal or oropharyngeal swab from each participant. Additional blood draws and questionnaires over a 2-month period could optionally be provided by prospective study participants. Before DNA extraction, prospective study blood samples were shipped either frozen or at room temperature.

This specimen comes from a study of blood T cell repertoires in COVID-19 (dated by TCRdb to the early 2020s). For the wider study: Collaborator samples came from the United States, Italy and Spain and covered acute and convalescent phases of COVID-19. Samples came from the ongoing ImmuneRACE study (first 160 participants) plus 1,254 subjects from 6 global collaborators. The material from the prospective study consisted of cDNA or gDNA derived from T cells, B-cell-depleted T cells, or PBMCs. Subjects who had been exposed to COVID-19, were actively infected with it, or had recovered from it provided the deeply sampled blood TCRbeta repertoires that made up the dataset. Where available, HLA class I and class II types were taken from metadata supplied by the sample provider and were not determined by assay-based typing. The sample metadata nearly always contained a de-identified subject ID, COVID-19 status, age in years and sex. A freely available public database, intended as a resource for researchers studying the immune response to SARS-CoV-2, is where the repertoires were released. The paper's findings and limits, for the study overall: Clinical and demographic metadata were provided uncurated, with the amount varying by source and participant.

The immunoSEQ Assay, a bias-controlled multiplex PCR, was used to amplify TCRbeta CDR3 regions from genomic DNA. The authors' analysis ran thus. The number of nucleated cells in each sample was estimated by amplification of reference gene primers within the assay. Sequence reads were collapsed and filtered to measure the absolute abundance of every unique TCRbeta CDR3 rearrangement. Productive Simpson clonality was computed per sample as the square root of Simpson's diversity index over productive rearrangements. As stored in TCRdb, this immuneACCESS dataset retains in-frame rearrangements with V and J assigned. A fraction of the clones does not appear; measured against another copy, unresolved V genes explain less than half of the discrepancy, and the remainder lacks a known reason. The D gene and trimming were derived from the DNA, and the V and J assignments and clone size from that table. This sample lists around 300,000 clones; around nine tenths were detected once. The ten largest clones add up to about 1.7% of the sample.

Based on the germline V gene (reference sequence), the CDR1 and CDR2 sequences are LNHDA and SQIVND. From V the trimming removes 1 base and from J it removes 1 base, while the gene matches leave 1 base of the junction unaccounted for. The CDR3 has 15 amino acids, counting the end cysteine and phenylalanine. Only the CDR3 part of the read is kept: 45 bases, read in frame from the first base. The origin of this receptor is a woman between 40 and 55 years old who had recovered from COVID-19. Sequences were obtained from PBMCs or T cells enriched from blood (not recorded which). The chain employs TRBV19 and TRBJ2-3; TRBD2 matches 8 bases in the middle. The CDR3 loop reads CASSIGTSRTDTQYF. The bases read TGTGCCAGTAGTATAGGGACTAGCCGCACAGATACGCAGTATTTT.